These T cell receptor beta chains were read from a single sample in a study of T cells after yellow fever vaccination. TCRdb re-analysed the 5' RACE reads in MiXCR, keeping a single row per CDR3 protein. This sample has some 340,000 distinct CDR3 sequences; around 10% occur once, and the top ten carry approximately 3.3%. Sequenced material: CD4+ T cells sorted from PBMCs, taken 45 days after the yellow fever booster vaccination. The receptors stem from a man between 18 and 35 years old who received the YFV17D yellow fever vaccine. Each CDR3 is given with its conserved first and last residue. Clone size appears in some rows only: once, few, many, or a class for an expanded clone.

J: TRBJ1-1
size: many
V: TRBV7-2
CDR3: CASSKGQWNTEAFF

J: TRBJ1-2
size: NA
V: TRBV19
CDR3: CASSMRRNYGYTF

J: TRBJ2-1
size: NA
V: TRBV11-1
CDR3: CASSGGGSSQFEQFF

J: TRBJ2-5
size: few
V: TRBV20-1
CDR3: CSARGTSRETQYF

J: TRBJ1-2
size: many
V: TRBV12-3/TRBV12-4
CDR3: CASNRGGSGYGYTF

J: TRBJ2-5
size: many
V: TRBV5-4
CDR3: CASSFRGTQYF

J: TRBJ1-3
size: NA
V: TRBV10-3
CDR3: CAISESGGSSGNTIYF

J: TRBJ2-7
size: NA
V: TRBV3-1
CDR3: CASSVSTGYEQYF

J: TRBJ2-1
size: few
V: TRBV6-4
CDR3: CASTGESSYNEQFF

J: TRBJ1-2
size: few
V: TRBV5-4
CDR3: CASSFQGRAGYTF

J: TRBJ1-2
size: NA
V: TRBV24-1
CDR3: CATSDLSGRYGYTF

J: TRBJ1-2
size: few
V: TRBV12-3/TRBV12-4
CDR3: CASSFQQYGYTF

J: TRBJ1-1
size: few
V: TRBV20-1
CDR3: CSARDQRQGYTEAFF